The entry below gives a single TCR beta chain sequence along with its context. The antigen is undetermined. The data belong to a study of OX40 agonist ivuxolimab in advanced cancers. About the research overall: Having had anti-PD-1, anti-PD-L1 or anti-CTLA-4 therapy before was allowed, and over 35% had some. Study-level findings and limits: No antigen was identified for the clonally expanded peripheral T cells. Dose levels from 0.1 to 3.0 mg/kg saw CD4+ and CD8+ blood T cells expand clonally by week 6. Certain nonresponders likewise exhibited a low normalized T-cell clonal expansion.

The data were produced by immunoSEQ multiplex PCR, yet TCRdb's version contains in-frame clones alone and is incomplete. The data contain approximately 23,000 clones, 75% to 90% of them singletons. Trimming left V 6 bases short and J 2 bases short, with 14 bases between. There are 14 residues in the CDR3. Looked up from germline, CDR1 is MNHNY and CDR2 is SVGAGI (reference sequence). The sequence came from an adult with an advanced solid tumor such as melanoma, head and neck, liver or kidney cancer. The source was CD4+ or CD8+ T cells sorted from blood, collected in a trial of the OX40 agonist ivuxolimab. The V call is TRBV6-6, the J call TRBJ2-7; no clear D. The CDR3 nucleotides read TGTGCCAGCAGGCCCTATGGGTCTGCCTACGAGCAGTACTTC. This encodes CASRPYGSAYEQYF.